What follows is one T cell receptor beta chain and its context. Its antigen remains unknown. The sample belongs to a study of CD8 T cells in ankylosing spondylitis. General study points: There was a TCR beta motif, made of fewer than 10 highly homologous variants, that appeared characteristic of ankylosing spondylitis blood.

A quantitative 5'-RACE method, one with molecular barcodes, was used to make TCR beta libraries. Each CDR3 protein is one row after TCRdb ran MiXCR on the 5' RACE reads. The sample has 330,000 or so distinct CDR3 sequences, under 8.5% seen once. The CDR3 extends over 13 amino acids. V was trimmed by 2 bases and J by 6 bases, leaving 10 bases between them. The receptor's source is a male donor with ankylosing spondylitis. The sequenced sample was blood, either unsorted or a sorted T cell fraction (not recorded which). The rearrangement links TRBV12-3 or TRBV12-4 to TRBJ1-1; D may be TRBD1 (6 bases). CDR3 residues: CASSLWGAPEAFF. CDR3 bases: TGTGCCAGCAGTTTATGGGGGGCCCCTGAAGCTTTCTTT.